This TCR beta chain was retrieved from a study of identical twins' blood T cells. Overall study context: About 6 alpha and roughly six beta libraries together yielded roughly 50 million reads.

This CDR3 is built from 13 residues. Germline values: CDR1 MNHEY, CDR2 SMNVEV (reference sequence). Trimming removed 5 bases from V and 13 bases from J, with 18 bases in between. Using its own MiXCR run on the 5' RACE reads, TCRdb lists one record per CDR3 protein. Of 350,000 to 400,000 distinct CDR3 sequences in the sample, about 28% are singletons; the top ten hold 6.1%. This clonotype has a handful of counts. Sequenced material: PBMCs. The receptor's source is a woman aged 18-49 years in good health. The chain has TRBV27 and TRBJ2-1, with no clear D. In nucleotides, the CDR3 is TGTGCCAGCAGTGTCCACATCGAGACGCCTCAGTTCTTC. Its translation: CASSVHIETPQFF.